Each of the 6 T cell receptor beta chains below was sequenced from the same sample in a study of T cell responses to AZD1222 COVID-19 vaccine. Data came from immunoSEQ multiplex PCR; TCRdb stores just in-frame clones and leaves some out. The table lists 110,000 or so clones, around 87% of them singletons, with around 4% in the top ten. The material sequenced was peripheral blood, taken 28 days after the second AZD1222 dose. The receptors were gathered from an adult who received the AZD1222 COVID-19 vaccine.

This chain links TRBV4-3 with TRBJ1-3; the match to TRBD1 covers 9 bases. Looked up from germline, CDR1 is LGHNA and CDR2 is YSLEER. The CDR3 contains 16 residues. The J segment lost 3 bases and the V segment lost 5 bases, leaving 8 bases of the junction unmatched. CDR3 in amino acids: CASSDPGQGSGNTIYF. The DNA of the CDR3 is TGCGCCAGCAGCGACCCGGGACAGGGTAGTGGAAACACCATATATTTT.

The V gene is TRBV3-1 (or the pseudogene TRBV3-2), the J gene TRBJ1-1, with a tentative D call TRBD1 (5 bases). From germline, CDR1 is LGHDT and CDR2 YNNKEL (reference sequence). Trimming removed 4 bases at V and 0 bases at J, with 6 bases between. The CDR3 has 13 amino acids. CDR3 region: CASSPRVNTEAFF. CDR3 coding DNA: TGTGCCAGCAGCCCCAGGGTGAACACTGAAGCTTTCTTT.

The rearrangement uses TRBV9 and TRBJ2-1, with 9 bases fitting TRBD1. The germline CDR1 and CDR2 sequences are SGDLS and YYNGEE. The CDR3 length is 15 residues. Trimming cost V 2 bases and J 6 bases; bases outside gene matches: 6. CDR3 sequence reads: CASSVGTGWSNEQFF. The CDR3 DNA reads TGTGCCAGCAGCGTCGGGACAGGGTGGAGCAATGAGCAGTTCTTC.

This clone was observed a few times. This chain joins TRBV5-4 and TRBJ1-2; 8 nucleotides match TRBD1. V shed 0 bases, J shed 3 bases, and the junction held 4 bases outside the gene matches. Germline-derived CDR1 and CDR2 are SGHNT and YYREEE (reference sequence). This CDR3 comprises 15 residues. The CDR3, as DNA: TGTGCCAGCAGCTTGGCCAGGGGGCTGGACTATGGCTACACCTTC. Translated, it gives CASSLARGLDYGYTF.

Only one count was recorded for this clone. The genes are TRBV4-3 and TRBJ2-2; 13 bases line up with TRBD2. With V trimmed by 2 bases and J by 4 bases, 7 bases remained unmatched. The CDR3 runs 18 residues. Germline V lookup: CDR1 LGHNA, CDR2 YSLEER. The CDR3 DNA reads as TGCGCCAGCAGCCAACGGACTAGCGGGAGAACTAGCACCGGGGAGCTGTTTTTT. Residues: CASSQRTSGRTSTGELFF.

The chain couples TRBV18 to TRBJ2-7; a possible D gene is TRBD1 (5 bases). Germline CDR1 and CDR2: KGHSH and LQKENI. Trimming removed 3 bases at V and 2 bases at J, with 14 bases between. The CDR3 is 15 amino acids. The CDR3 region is CASSPPSRGPYEQYF. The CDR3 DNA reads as TGTGCCAGCTCACCTCCCTCTAGGGGTCCCTACGAGCAGTACTTC.